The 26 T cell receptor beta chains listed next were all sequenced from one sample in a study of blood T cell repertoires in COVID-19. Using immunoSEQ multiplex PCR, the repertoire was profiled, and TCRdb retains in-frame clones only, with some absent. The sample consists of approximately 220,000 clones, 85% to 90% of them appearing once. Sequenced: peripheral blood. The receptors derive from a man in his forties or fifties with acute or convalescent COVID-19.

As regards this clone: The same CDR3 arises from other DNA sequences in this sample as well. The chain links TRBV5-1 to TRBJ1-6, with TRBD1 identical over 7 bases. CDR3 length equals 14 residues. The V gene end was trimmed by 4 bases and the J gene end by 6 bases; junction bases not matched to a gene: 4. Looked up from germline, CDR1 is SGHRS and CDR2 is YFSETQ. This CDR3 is CASSPGQTNSPLHF. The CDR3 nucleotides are TGCGCCAGCAGCCCGGGACAGACTAATTCACCCCTCCACTTT.

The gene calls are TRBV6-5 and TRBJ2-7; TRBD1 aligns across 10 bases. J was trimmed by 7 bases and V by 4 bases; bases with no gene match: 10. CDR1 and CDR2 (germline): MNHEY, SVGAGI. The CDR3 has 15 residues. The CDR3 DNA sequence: TGTGCCAGCAGTTCTCCGGGACAGGGGTTTGGAGAGCAGTACTTC. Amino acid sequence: CASSSPGQGFGEQYF.

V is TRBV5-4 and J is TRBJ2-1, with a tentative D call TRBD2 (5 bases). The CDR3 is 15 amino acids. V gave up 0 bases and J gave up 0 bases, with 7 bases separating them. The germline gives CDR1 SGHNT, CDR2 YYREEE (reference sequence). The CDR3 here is CASSLGGSSYNEQFF. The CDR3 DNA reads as TGTGCCAGCAGCTTGGGAGGGAGCTCCTACAATGAGCAGTTCTTC.

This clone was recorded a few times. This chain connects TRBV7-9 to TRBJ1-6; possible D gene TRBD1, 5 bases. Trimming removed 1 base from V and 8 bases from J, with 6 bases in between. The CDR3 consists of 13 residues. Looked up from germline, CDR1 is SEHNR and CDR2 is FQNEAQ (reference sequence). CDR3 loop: CASSLGGDSPLHF. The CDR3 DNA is TGTGCCAGCAGCTTAGGGGGGGATTCACCCCTCCACTTT.

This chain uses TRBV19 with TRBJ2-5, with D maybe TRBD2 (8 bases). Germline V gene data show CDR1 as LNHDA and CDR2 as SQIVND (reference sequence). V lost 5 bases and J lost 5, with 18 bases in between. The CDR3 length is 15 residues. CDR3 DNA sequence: TGTGCCAGTAGTCCTCGGGAGGGGGCGCGGGAGACCCAGTACTTC. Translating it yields CASSPREGARETQYF.

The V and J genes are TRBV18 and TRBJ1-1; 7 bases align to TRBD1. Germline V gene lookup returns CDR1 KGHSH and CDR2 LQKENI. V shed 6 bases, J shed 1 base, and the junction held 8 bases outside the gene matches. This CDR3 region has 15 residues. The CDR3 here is CASSPWTGRNTEAFF. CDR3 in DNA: TGTGCCAGCTCCCCCTGGACAGGAAGGAACACTGAAGCTTTCTTT.

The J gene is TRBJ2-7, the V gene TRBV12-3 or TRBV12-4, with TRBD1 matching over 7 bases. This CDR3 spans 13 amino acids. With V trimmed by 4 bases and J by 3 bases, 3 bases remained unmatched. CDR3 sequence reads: CASSYQGVYEQYF. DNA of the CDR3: TGTGCCAGCAGTTACCAGGGGGTCTACGAGCAGTACTTC.

DNA of the CDR3: TGTGCCAGCAGTGAAGTAGGGACAGGGGGCGAGCAGTACTTC. This encodes CASSEVGTGGEQYF. The rearrangement joins TRBV2 to TRBJ2-7; 11 nucleotides agree with TRBD1. Looked up from germline, CDR1 is SNHLY and CDR2 is FYNNEI. The length of the CDR3 is 14 residues. The V gene end was trimmed by 1 base and the J gene end by 6 bases; junction bases not matched to a gene: 2.

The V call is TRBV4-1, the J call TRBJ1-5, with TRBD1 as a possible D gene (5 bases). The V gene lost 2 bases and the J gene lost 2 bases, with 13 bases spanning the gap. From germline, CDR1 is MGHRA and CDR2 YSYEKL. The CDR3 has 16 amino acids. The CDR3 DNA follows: TGCGCCAGCAGCCAACAGGGTTACAAAGGCAATCAGCCCCAGCATTTT. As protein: CASSQQGYKGNQPQHF.

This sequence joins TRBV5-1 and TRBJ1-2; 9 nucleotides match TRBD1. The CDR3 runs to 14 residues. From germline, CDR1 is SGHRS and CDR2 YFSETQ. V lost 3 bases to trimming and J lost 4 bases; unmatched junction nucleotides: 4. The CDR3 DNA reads TGCGCCAGCAGCTATGGACAGGGGCGCTATGGCTACACCTTC. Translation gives CASSYGQGRYGYTF. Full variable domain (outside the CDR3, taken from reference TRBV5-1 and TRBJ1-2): KAGVTQTPRYLIKTRGQQVTLSCSPISGHRSVSWYQQTPGQGLQFLFEYFSETQRNKGNFPGRFSGRQFSNSRSEMNVSTLELGDSALYLCASSYGQGRYGYTFGSGTRLTVV.

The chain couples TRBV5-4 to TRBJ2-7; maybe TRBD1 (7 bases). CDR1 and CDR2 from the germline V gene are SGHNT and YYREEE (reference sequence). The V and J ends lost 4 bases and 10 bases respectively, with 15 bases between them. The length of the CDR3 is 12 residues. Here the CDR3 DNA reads TGTGCCAGCAGCCAGGGGGACTCTCCACAGTACTTC. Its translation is CASSQGDSPQYF.

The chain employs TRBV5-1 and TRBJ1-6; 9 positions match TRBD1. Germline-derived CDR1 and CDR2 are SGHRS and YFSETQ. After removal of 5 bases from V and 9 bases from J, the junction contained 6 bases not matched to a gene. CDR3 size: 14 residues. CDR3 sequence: CASRVDRGTSPLHF. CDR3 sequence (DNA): TGCGCCAGCAGGGTGGACAGGGGTACTTCACCCCTCCACTTT.

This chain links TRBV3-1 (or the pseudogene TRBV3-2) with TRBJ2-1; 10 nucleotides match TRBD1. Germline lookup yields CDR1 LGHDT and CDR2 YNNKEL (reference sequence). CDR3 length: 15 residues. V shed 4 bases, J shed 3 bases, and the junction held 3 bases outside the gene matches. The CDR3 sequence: CASSPRDRGYNEQFF. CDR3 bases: TGTGCCAGCAGCCCCCGGGACAGGGGCTACAATGAGCAGTTCTTC.

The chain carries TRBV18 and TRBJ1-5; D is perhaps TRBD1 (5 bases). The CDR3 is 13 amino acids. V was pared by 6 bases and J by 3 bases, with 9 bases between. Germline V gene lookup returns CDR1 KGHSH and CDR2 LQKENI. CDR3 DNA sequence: TGTGCCAGCTCCTTGGACAACAATCAGCCCCAGCATTTT. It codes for CASSLDNNQPQHF.

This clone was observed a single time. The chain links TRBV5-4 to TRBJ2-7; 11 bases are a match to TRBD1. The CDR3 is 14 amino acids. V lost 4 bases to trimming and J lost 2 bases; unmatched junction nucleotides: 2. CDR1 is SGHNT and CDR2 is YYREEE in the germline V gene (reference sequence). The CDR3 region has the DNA TGTGCCAGCAGCCGGGGACAGGGGGCCTACGAGCAGTACTTC. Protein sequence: CASSRGQGAYEQYF.

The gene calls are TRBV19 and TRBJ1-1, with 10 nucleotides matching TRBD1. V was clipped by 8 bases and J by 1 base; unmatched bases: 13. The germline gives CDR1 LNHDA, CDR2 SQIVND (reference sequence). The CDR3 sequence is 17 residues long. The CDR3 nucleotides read TGTGCCAGTCGACGTTGGGGGGACAGGGGACCGAACACTGAAGCTTTCTTT. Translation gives CASRRWGDRGPNTEAFF.

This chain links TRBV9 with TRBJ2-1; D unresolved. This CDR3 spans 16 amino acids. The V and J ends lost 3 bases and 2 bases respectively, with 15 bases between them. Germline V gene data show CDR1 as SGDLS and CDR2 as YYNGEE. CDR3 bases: TGTGCCAGCAGCGCCCGATTAGTTCCCCCCTACAATGAGCAGTTCTTC. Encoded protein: CASSARLVPPYNEQFF.

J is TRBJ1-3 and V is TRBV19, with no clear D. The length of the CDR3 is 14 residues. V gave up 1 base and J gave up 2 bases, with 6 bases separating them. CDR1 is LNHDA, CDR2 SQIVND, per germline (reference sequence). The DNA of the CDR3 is TGTGCCAGTAGTATAGCACAAGCTGGAAACACCATATATTTT. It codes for CASSIAQAGNTIYF.

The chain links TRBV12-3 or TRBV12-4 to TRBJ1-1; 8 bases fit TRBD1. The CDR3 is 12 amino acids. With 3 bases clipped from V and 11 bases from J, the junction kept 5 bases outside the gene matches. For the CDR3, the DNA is TGTGCCAGCAGTTTTCAGGGGGCGAAGGCTTTCTTT. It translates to CASSFQGAKAFF.

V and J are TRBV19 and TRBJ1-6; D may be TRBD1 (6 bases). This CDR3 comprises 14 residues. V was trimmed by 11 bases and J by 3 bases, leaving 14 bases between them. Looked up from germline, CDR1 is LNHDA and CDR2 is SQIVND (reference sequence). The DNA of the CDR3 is TGTGCCTCCTCTGGGGGCTTCTATAATTCACCCCTCCACTTT. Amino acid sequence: CASSGGFYNSPLHF.

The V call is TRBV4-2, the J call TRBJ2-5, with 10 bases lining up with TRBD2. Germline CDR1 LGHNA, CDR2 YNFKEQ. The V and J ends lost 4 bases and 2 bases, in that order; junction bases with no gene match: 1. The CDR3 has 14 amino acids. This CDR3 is CASSRAGGQETQYF. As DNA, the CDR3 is TGTGCCAGCAGCCGAGCGGGGGGGCAAGAGACCCAGTACTTC.

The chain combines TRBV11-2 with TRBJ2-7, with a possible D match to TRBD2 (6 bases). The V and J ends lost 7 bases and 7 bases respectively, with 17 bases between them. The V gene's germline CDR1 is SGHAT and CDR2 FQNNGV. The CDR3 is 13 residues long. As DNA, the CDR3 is TGTGCCAGCAACGGGGGAGCTGGGGGAGAGCAGTACTTC. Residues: CASNGGAGGEQYF.

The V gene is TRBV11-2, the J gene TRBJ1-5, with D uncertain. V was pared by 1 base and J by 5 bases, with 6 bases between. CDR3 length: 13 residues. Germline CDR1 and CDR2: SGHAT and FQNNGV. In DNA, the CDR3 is TGTGCCAGCAGCTTAGCCAGTTATCAGCCCCAGCATTTT. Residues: CASSLASYQPQHF.

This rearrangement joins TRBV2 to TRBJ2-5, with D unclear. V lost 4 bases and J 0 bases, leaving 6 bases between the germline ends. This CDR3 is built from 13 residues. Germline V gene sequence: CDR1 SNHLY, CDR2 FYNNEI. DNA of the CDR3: TGTGCCAGCAGTGCTAATAACCAAGAGACCCAGTACTTC. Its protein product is CASSANNQETQYF. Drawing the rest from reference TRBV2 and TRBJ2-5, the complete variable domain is EPEVTQTPSHQVTQMGQEVILRCVPISNHLYFYWYRQILGQKVEFLVSFYNNEISEKSEIFDDQFSVERPDGSNFTLKIRSTKLEDSAMYFCASSANNQETQYFGPGTRLLVL.

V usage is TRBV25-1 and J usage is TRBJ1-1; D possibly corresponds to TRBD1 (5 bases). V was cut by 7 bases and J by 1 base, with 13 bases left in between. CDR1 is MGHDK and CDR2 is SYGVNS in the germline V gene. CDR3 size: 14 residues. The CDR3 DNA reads TGTGCCAGCACACTGGAGGGGCGGAACACTGAAGCTTTCTTT. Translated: CASTLEGRNTEAFF.

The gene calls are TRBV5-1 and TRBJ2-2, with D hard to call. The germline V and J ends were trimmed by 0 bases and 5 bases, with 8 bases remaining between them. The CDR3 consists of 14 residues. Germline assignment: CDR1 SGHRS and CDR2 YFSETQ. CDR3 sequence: CASSLGPETGELFF. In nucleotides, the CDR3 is TGCGCCAGCAGCTTGGGTCCAGAAACCGGGGAGCTGTTTTTT.